This entry describes one TCR beta chain. Its specificity is not known. The data were obtained in a study of beta chain features in type 1 diabetes. A CD45RO/CCR7/CD25/CD127/CD95/CD27 panel sorted naive, central memory, regulatory and stem cell-like memory CD4+ cells. The CDR3 extends over 16 amino acids. CDR1 is MNHEY and CDR2 is SVGAGI in the germline V gene. The ends were cut back, 0 bases at V and 1 base at J, with 12 bases in the middle. As every portion of the isolated RNA was reverse transcribed, the sequencing read expressed TCRB transcripts. The assay was immunoSEQ multiplex PCR, and TCRdb's table has in-frame clones only and misses some. The profile shows about 360,000 clones, roughly 12% of them singletons. Findings and caveats of the study: The study notes PCR might favor shorter templates equally in patients and controls. Among patients, naive, central memory and Treg TCRB repertoires appeared more similar than among healthy donors.

This chain links TRBV6-5 with TRBJ2-5; maybe TRBD1 (5 bases). The TCR sequence derives from a man in his late teens or twenties in good health. Sequences were obtained from naive CD4+ T cells from blood. The CDR3 DNA is TGTGCCAGCAGTTACTCTTTCGGACAACTCCAAGAGACCCAGTACTTC. Protein: CASSYSFGQLQETQYF.